Below are 16 T cell receptor beta chains sequenced from a single sample in a study of blood T cell repertoires in COVID-19. Repertoires were generated with immunoSEQ multiplex PCR, while TCRdb's copy carries only in-frame clones and drops some. The sample has about 110,000 clones, approximately 80% seen once. Sequenced material: peripheral blood. The receptors come from a woman between 50 and 59 years old with acute or convalescent COVID-19.

This chain connects TRBV5-4 to TRBJ1-1; TRBD1 aligns across 11 bases. This CDR3 contains 17 residues. Germline assignment: CDR1 SGHNT and CDR2 YYREEE (reference sequence). V gave up 4 bases and J gave up 0 bases; unmatched junction bases: 8. This chain's CDR3 is CASSIHRTGGLNTEAFF. The CDR3 DNA reads TGTGCCAGCAGCATACATCGGACAGGGGGCTTGAACACTGAAGCTTTCTTT. The full variable domain, rest sourced from reference TRBV5-4 and TRBJ1-1, is ETGVTQSPTHLIKTRGQQVTLRCSSQSGHNTVSWYQQALGQGPQFIFQYYREEENGRGNFPPRFSGLQFPNYSSELNVNALELDDSALYLCASSIHRTGGLNTEAFFGQGTRLTVV.

This chain uses TRBV7-2 with TRBJ1-2; the D gene is possibly TRBD1 (6 bases). V lost 1 base to trimming and J lost 6 bases, with 15 bases between them. The CDR3 has 15 amino acids. The germline gives CDR1 SGHTA, CDR2 FQGNSA. In nucleotides, the CDR3 is TGTGCCAGCAGCTTAGGCCAATTGGACAGTAATGGCTACACCTTC. This encodes CASSLGQLDSNGYTF.

The J gene is TRBJ1-2, the V gene TRBV19; 8 bases agree with TRBD1. CDR3 length: 12 residues. Germline values: CDR1 LNHDA, CDR2 SQIVND (reference sequence). V was clipped by 10 bases and J by 8 bases; unmatched bases: 9. CDR3 sequence (DNA): TGTGCCACCCCCGACAGGGGCGCGGGCTACACCTTC. Its protein is CATPDRGAGYTF.

This chain links TRBV7-9 with TRBJ1-1; unclear D gene. V was cut by 8 bases and J by 3 bases, with 10 bases left in between. Germline-derived CDR1 and CDR2 are SEHNR and FQNEAQ (reference sequence). The CDR3 is 12 amino acids. The CDR3 loop reads CASGRGYTEAFF. The CDR3 DNA is TGTGCCAGCGGCCGGGGTTACACTGAAGCTTTCTTT. The whole variable domain, remainder taken from reference TRBV7-9 and TRBJ1-1, is DTGVSQNPRHKITKRGQNVTFRCDPISEHNRLYWYRQTLGQGPEFLTYFQNEAQLEKSRLLSDRFSAERPKGSFSTLEIQRTEQGDSAMYLCASGRGYTEAFFGQGTRLTVV.

Comment on this clone: Other DNA sequences within the sample encode an identical CDR3. The chain recombines TRBV3-1 (or the pseudogene TRBV3-2) with TRBJ1-3, with 7 positions matching TRBD1. In germline, CDR1 is LGHDT, CDR2 YNNKEL (reference sequence). V was clipped by 3 bases and J by 4 bases; unmatched bases: 0. This CDR3 is 13 amino acids long. CDR3 residues: CASSQDRGNTIYF. The CDR3 DNA reads TGTGCCAGCAGCCAGGACAGGGGAAACACCATATATTTT.

This clone was detected a few times. The CDR3 here is CASSGETLYGYTF. The DNA of the CDR3 is TGTGCCAGCAGTGGGGAGACATTGTATGGCTACACCTTC. V and J are TRBV2 and TRBJ1-2; D ambiguous. Trimming cost V 4 bases and J 5 bases, with 11 bases left between them. There are 13 residues in the CDR3. Germline assignment: CDR1 SNHLY and CDR2 FYNNEI.

The chain joins TRBV5-1 to TRBJ2-3; 10 bases match TRBD1. Losses at the gene ends were 0 bases for V and 7 bases for J; bases not matched to a gene: 8. Germline V lookup: CDR1 SGHRS, CDR2 YFSETQ. This CDR3 contains 16 residues. DNA for the CDR3: TGCGCCAGCAGCTTGGGACAGGGGGCGTTCTCGAATACGCAGTATTTT. Encoded protein: CASSLGQGAFSNTQYF.

This clone showed up just once. The chain combines TRBV19 with TRBJ2-3; possible D gene TRBD2, 5 bases. Germline V gives CDR1 LNHDA, CDR2 SQIVND (reference sequence). Trimming took off 6 bases at V and 2 bases at J, with 18 bases between the two ends. The CDR3 runs to 16 residues. The CDR3 sequence is CASRKAAQTFTDTQYF. The CDR3, as DNA: TGTGCCAGTAGAAAAGCGGCACAGACCTTCACAGATACGCAGTATTTT.

This sequence joins TRBV6-5 and TRBJ2-7; tentatively, D is TRBD1 (6 bases). The CDR3 loop spans 16 amino acids. CDR1 and CDR2 (germline): MNHEY, SVGAGI. V lost 2 bases to trimming and J lost 3 bases, with 17 bases between them. CDR3 DNA sequence: TGTGCCAGCAGTTACCCCGTAGGGGGAACGGTCTACGAGCAGTACTTC. This translates into CASSYPVGGTVYEQYF.

This clone was seen a few times. The rearrangement links TRBV16 to TRBJ1-1; 7 nucleotides line up with TRBD1. CDR1 and CDR2 (germline): KGHSY, FQNENV. This CDR3 region has 13 residues. Losses at the gene ends were 4 bases for V and 1 base for J; bases not matched to a gene: 0. CDR3 amino acids: CASSRQGNTEAFF. CDR3 nucleotide sequence: TGTGCCAGCAGCCGACAGGGGAACACTGAAGCTTTCTTT.

J is TRBJ1-2 and V is TRBV28, with TRBD1 identical over 9 bases. Germline V lookup: CDR1 MDHEN, CDR2 SYDVKM. CDR3 length equals 16 residues. The junction had 15 bases not matched to a gene; V was cut back by 5 bases and J by 8 bases. Here the CDR3 reads CASSPPLGQGIGGYTF. In nucleotides, the CDR3 is TGTGCCAGCAGTCCACCATTAGGACAGGGGATCGGAGGCTACACCTTC.

The gene calls are TRBV27 and TRBJ1-2, with 8 bases lining up with TRBD1. Germline assignment: CDR1 MNHEY and CDR2 SMNVEV (reference sequence). The CDR3 covers 16 residues. V lost 6 bases, J lost 4 bases, and 13 bases stayed unmatched. The DNA for the CDR3 is TGTGCCAGCAGGTTGGCCGGGGCAGGGGGCAGCTATGGCTACACCTTC. It yields the protein CASRLAGAGGSYGYTF.

The V call is TRBV20-1, the J call TRBJ1-2; 7 bases fit TRBD1. Germline V gene sequence: CDR1 DFQATT, CDR2 SNEGSKA (reference sequence). The J segment lost 3 bases and the V segment lost 6 bases, leaving 13 bases of the junction unmatched. The CDR3 has 15 amino acids. The CDR3 region is CSASRVVQGDYGYTF. The CDR3 DNA is TGCAGTGCAAGTCGGGTAGTCCAGGGGGACTATGGCTACACCTTC.

The chain uses TRBV28 and TRBJ1-2; TRBD1 matches 9 bases. V dropped 9 bases and J dropped 8; count of bases not matched to a gene: 13. This CDR3 region has 14 residues. Germline V gene data show CDR1 as MDHEN and CDR2 as SYDVKM. CDR3: CASFTPGQGEGYTF. CDR3 nucleotides: TGTGCCAGTTTTACCCCGGGACAGGGTGAAGGCTACACCTTC.

V is TRBV5-1 and J is TRBJ1-3; 9 bases match TRBD1. The CDR3 covers 14 residues. The V gene end was trimmed by 4 bases and the J gene end by 6 bases; junction bases not matched to a gene: 5. CDR1 is SGHRS and CDR2 is YFSETQ in the germline V gene. DNA of the CDR3: TGCGCCAGCAGCCCAGGACAGGGGATAAACACCATATATTTT. The encoded protein is CASSPGQGINTIYF.

The CDR3 here is CASSNNRGGFLHGYTF. DNA for the CDR3: TGCGCCAGCAGTAACAACAGGGGCGGATTTCTTCATGGCTACACCTTC. The V call is TRBV5-1, the J call TRBJ1-2, with 7 bases that match TRBD1. J gave up 6 bases and V 5 bases, and 16 bases lay outside the gene matches. The CDR3 sequence is 16 residues long. Germline CDR1 reads SGHRS; CDR2 reads YFSETQ. The variable domain in full, with the rest retrieved from reference TRBV5-1 and TRBJ1-2, is KAGVTQTPRYLIKTRGQQVTLSCSPISGHRSVSWYQQTPGQGLQFLFEYFSETQRNKGNFPGRFSGRQFSNSRSEMNVSTLELGDSALYLCASSNNRGGFLHGYTFGSGTRLTVV.